Following are 12 T cell receptor beta chains from one sample sequenced in a study of T cell changes during pregnancy in multiple sclerosis. Profiled with immunoSEQ multiplex PCR; TCRdb holds only in-frame clones, not every one. The sample has approximately 99,000 clones, approximately 94% seen once. Specimen: peripheral blood, collected after pregnancy. The receptors derive from a female donor with multiple sclerosis, enrolled in a pregnancy study.

The V and J genes are TRBV7-7 and TRBJ2-1, with D possibly being TRBD2 (7 bases). The ends were cut back, 5 bases at V and 5 bases at J, with 13 bases in the middle. The CDR3 has 14 residues. Germline V CDR1 and CDR2: SSHAT, FNYEAQ (reference sequence). Here the CDR3 DNA reads TGTGCCAGCAGCCCTCAGCGGGACAACAATGAGCAGTTCTTC. Protein product: CASSPQRDNNEQFF.

The rearrangement uses TRBV2 and TRBJ1-5; D gene unclear. The CDR3 consists of 14 residues. CDR1 and CDR2 from the germline V gene are SNHLY and FYNNEI. Deletions cut 4 bases from V and 7 bases from J, with 14 bases between. The CDR3 DNA reads as TGTGCCAGCAGTGTCGGGCCGACGGGGCAGCCCCAGCATTTT. This codes for CASSVGPTGQPQHF. The full variable domain, its missing parts supplied by reference TRBV2 and TRBJ1-5, is EPEVTQTPSHQVTQMGQEVILRCVPISNHLYFYWYRQILGQKVEFLVSFYNNEISEKSEIFDDQFSVERPDGSNFTLKIRSTKLEDSAMYFCASSVGPTGQPQHFGDGTRLSIL.

The chain carries TRBV28 and TRBJ1-1, with 7 bases that match TRBD1. Germline CDR1 MDHEN, CDR2 SYDVKM. After removal of 1 base from V and 5 bases from J, the junction contained 10 bases not matched to a gene. The CDR3 totals 16 residues. CDR3 coding DNA: TGTGCCAGCAGTTTATTAGCGGGAGGGGGCCTGACTGAAGCTTTCTTT. This gives the protein CASSLLAGGGLTEAFF.

J is TRBJ1-5 and V is TRBV19; 8 bases map to TRBD1. V gave up 3 bases and J gave up 9 bases; unmatched junction bases: 10. CDR3 size: 15 residues. From germline, CDR1 is LNHDA and CDR2 SQIVND (reference sequence). This chain's CDR3 is CASSIPGQGGRPQHF. As DNA, the CDR3 is TGTGCCAGTAGTATTCCCGGACAGGGCGGTCGGCCCCAGCATTTT.

CDR3 residues: CASSSGLAVSGANVLTF. CDR3 DNA: TGTGCCAGCAGCTCCGGACTAGCGGTCTCTGGGGCCAACGTCCTGACTTTC. The chain combines TRBV7-2 with TRBJ2-6; 10 nucleotides match TRBD2. V trimming: 4 bases; J trimming: 0 bases; junction bases outside the gene matches: 3. The CDR3 is 17 residues long. The germline V gene has CDR1 SGHTA and CDR2 FQGNSA.

This chain links TRBV6-1 with TRBJ2-7; 10 nucleotides match TRBD1. J gave up 4 bases and V 8 bases, and 5 bases lay outside the gene matches. This CDR3 is 13 amino acids long. CDR1 is MNHNS, CDR2 SASEGT, per germline. Here the CDR3 reads CASEPGQGYEQYF. The CDR3 DNA reads as TGTGCCAGCGAACCGGGACAGGGGTACGAGCAGTACTTC.

V is TRBV6-6 and J is TRBJ2-2, with D perhaps TRBD1 (6 bases). CDR3 length: 12 amino acids. Germline V gives CDR1 MNHNY, CDR2 SVGAGI (reference sequence). Deletions cut 8 bases from V and 15 bases from J, with 19 bases between. The CDR3 loop is CASADSEHVMFF. The CDR3 nucleotides read TGTGCCAGCGCGGACAGCGAACACGTGATGTTTTTT.

This clone was counted only a few times. The chain has TRBV30 and TRBJ1-1; TRBD1 is a possible D gene (6 bases). The CDR3 has 12 residues. V was trimmed by 5 bases and J by 4 bases, leaving 11 bases between them. Germline CDR1 reads GTSNPN; CDR2 reads SVGIG (reference sequence). The CDR3 loop reads CAWAGVGTEAFF. The DNA for the CDR3 is TGTGCCTGGGCAGGGGTGGGCACTGAAGCTTTCTTT.

The chain employs TRBV6-1 and TRBJ1-4; 9 positions match TRBD1. The CDR3 sequence is 16 residues long. V trimming: 2 bases; J trimming: 4 bases; junction bases outside the gene matches: 5. The germline gives CDR1 MNHNS, CDR2 SASEGT. In nucleotides, the CDR3 is TGTGCCAGCAGTGAAATCGCGGGACAGGGTAATGAAAAACTGTTTTTT. It specifies CASSEIAGQGNEKLFF.

This chain uses TRBV19 with TRBJ1-5; no firm D call. The length of the CDR3 is 14 residues. Looked up from germline, CDR1 is LNHDA and CDR2 is SQIVND (reference sequence). The germline V and J ends were trimmed by 2 bases and 0 bases, with 5 bases remaining between them. The CDR3 DNA is TGTGCCAGTAGTATACGGGATAGCAATCAGCCCCAGCATTTT. It translates to CASSIRDSNQPQHF.

V is TRBV11-2 and J is TRBJ2-3; tentative D call: TRBD2 (5 bases). Trimming stripped 1 base from V and 0 bases from J, with 11 bases between. This CDR3 region has 16 residues. Germline V lookup: CDR1 SGHAT, CDR2 FQNNGV. The CDR3 nucleotides are TGTGCCAGCAGCTTAGGAGGACTCCCGAGCACAGATACGCAGTATTTT. Protein product: CASSLGGLPSTDTQYF. Filled out from reference TRBV11-2 and TRBJ2-3, the complete variable domain reads EAGVAQSPRYKIIEKRQSVAFWCNPISGHATLYWYQQILGQGPKLLIQFQNNGVVDDSQLPKDRFSAERLKGVDSTLKIQPAKLEDSAVYLCASSLGGLPSTDTQYFGPGTRLTVL.

This chain links TRBV7-9 with TRBJ2-5; TRBD2 matches 16 bases. The CDR3 loop spans 18 amino acids. V lost 6 bases, J lost 2 bases, and 9 bases stayed unmatched. In germline, CDR1 is SEHNR, CDR2 FQNEAQ (reference sequence). CDR3 amino acids: CASRSGLAGGPGQETQYF. CDR3 bases: TGTGCCAGCAGATCGGGACTAGCGGGAGGGCCTGGGCAAGAGACCCAGTACTTC. Drawing the rest from reference TRBV7-9 and TRBJ2-5, the complete variable domain is DTGVSQNPRHKITKRGQNVTFRCDPISEHNRLYWYRQTLGQGPEFLTYFQNEAQLEKSRLLSDRFSAERPKGSFSTLEIQRTEQGDSAMYLCASRSGLAGGPGQETQYFGPGTRLLVL.